Listed below are T cell receptor beta chains from one sample, sequenced in a study of cytomegalovirus exposure and HLA in healthy donors. This table comes from immunoSEQ multiplex PCR, and its TCRdb copy is limited to in-frame clones, with some not included. The top ten clones hold 1.3% of a sample with 99,000 or so clones, around 73% of them seen once. The sample consisted of PBMCs. Receptors originate from a man aged 25 to 40 in good health and CMV-seronegative. CDR3s include the opening cysteine and the closing phenylalanine or tryptophan. Fields, in order: J gene, D gene, clone size, V gene, CDR3 protein, CDR3 DNA. The D gene is left open where the match is weak. Size values are once, few and many counts, or a class for expanded clones, and some rows have none.

J gene: TRBJ2-1; D gene: TRBD2; clone size: .; V gene: TRBV15; CDR3 protein: CATSRVSGGLHEQFF; CDR3 DNA: TGTGCCACCAGCAGAGTTTCGGGAGGTCTCCATGAGCAGTTCTTC
J gene: TRBJ2-5; D gene: .; clone size: .; V gene: TRBV5-4; CDR3 protein: CASSALDKKETQYF; CDR3 DNA: TGTGCCAGCAGCGCTTTGGACAAGAAAGAGACCCAGTACTTC
J gene: TRBJ1-4; D gene: TRBD1; clone size: .; V gene: TRBV4-3; CDR3 protein: CASSRETGANEKLFF; CDR3 DNA: TGCGCCAGCAGCCGAGAGACAGGGGCTAATGAAAAACTGTTTTTT
J gene: TRBJ1-6; D gene: TRBD1; clone size: .; V gene: TRBV7-9; CDR3 protein: CASSLLQGNSPLHF; CDR3 DNA: TGTGCCAGCAGCTTATTACAGGGGAATTCACCCCTCCACTTT
J gene: TRBJ1-1; D gene: .; clone size: .; V gene: TRBV10-1; CDR3 protein: CASSESQEGGTTEAFF; CDR3 DNA: TGCGCCAGCAGTGAGTCGCAGGAGGGAGGGACCACTGAAGCTTTCTTT
J gene: TRBJ2-3; D gene: TRBD1; clone size: .; V gene: TRBV13; CDR3 protein: CASSYQTGPDTQYF; CDR3 DNA: TGTGCCAGCAGCTACCAGACAGGGCCAGATACGCAGTATTTT
J gene: TRBJ2-7; D gene: TRBD1; clone size: few; V gene: TRBV6-5; CDR3 protein: CASRTGTETFEQYF; CDR3 DNA: TGTGCCAGCAGGACCGGGACAGAAACCTTCGAGCAGTACTTC
J gene: TRBJ2-1; D gene: .; clone size: .; V gene: TRBV7-6; CDR3 protein: CASSSTDINEQFF; CDR3 DNA: TGTGCCAGCAGCTCGACAGATATCAATGAGCAGTTCTTC
J gene: TRBJ1-1; D gene: .; clone size: few; V gene: TRBV4-1; CDR3 protein: CASSQESSGWWAFF; CDR3 DNA: TGCGCCAGCAGCCAAGAGTCATCAGGGTGGTGGGCTTTCTTT
J gene: TRBJ2-7; D gene: .; clone size: .; V gene: TRBV19; CDR3 protein: CASSDTTYEQYF; CDR3 DNA: TGTGCCAGTAGTGATACTACTTACGAGCAGTACTTC
J gene: TRBJ1-1; D gene: .; clone size: .; V gene: TRBV7-2; CDR3 protein: CASSLNQDTEAFF; CDR3 DNA: TGTGCCAGCAGCTTAAACCAGGATACTGAAGCTTTCTTT
J gene: TRBJ1-5; D gene: .; clone size: .; V gene: TRBV2; CDR3 protein: CASSMNRQGSNQPQHF; CDR3 DNA: TGTGCCAGCAGTATGAACCGTCAGGGTTCCAATCAGCCCCAGCATTTT
J gene: TRBJ2-1; D gene: .; clone size: .; V gene: TRBV5-1; CDR3 protein: CASSQTQGPEQFF; CDR3 DNA: TGCGCCAGCAGCCAAACCCAGGGGCCTGAGCAGTTCTTC
J gene: TRBJ1-2; D gene: .; clone size: .; V gene: TRBV6-1; CDR3 protein: CASRGKRTPNYGYTF; CDR3 DNA: TGTGCCAGCAGGGGAAAGCGGACGCCTAACTATGGCTACACCTTC
J gene: TRBJ2-3; D gene: .; clone size: .; V gene: TRBV21-1; CDR3 protein: CARREAEGTTSTDTQYF; CDR3 DNA: TGTGCCAGGAGAGAGGCGGAGGGAACAACTAGCACAGATACGCAGTATTTT
J gene: TRBJ2-1; D gene: TRBD2; clone size: .; V gene: TRBV28; CDR3 protein: CASSLAGLAGGGNEQFF; CDR3 DNA: TGTGCCAGCAGTTTAGCAGGACTAGCGGGAGGAGGGAATGAGCAGTTCTTC
J gene: TRBJ1-2; D gene: .; clone size: .; V gene: TRBV2; CDR3 protein: CASSEERTVGGYTF; CDR3 DNA: TGTGCCAGCAGTGAAGAGAGGACAGTTGGAGGCTACACCTTC
J gene: TRBJ2-3; D gene: .; clone size: .; V gene: TRBV7-2; CDR3 protein: CASSLKWAGADTQYF; CDR3 DNA: TGTGCCAGCAGCCTGAAATGGGCGGGGGCCGATACGCAGTATTTT
J gene: TRBJ2-1; D gene: TRBD2; clone size: .; V gene: TRBV6-6; CDR3 protein: CASCSGRAPGNEQFF; CDR3 DNA: TGTGCCAGCTGCTCCGGGAGGGCCCCTGGTAATGAGCAGTTCTTC
J gene: TRBJ1-2; D gene: TRBD1; clone size: .; V gene: TRBV7-9; CDR3 protein: CASSIMTGPEGYTF; CDR3 DNA: TGTGCCAGCAGCATCATGACAGGGCCGGAGGGCTACACCTTC
J gene: TRBJ1-2; D gene: TRBD1; clone size: once; V gene: TRBV4-3; CDR3 protein: CASSQDQARGRRYYGYTF; CDR3 DNA: TGCGCCAGCAGCCAAGATCAGGCAAGGGGGCGGAGATATTATGGCTACACCTTC
J gene: TRBJ2-5; D gene: .; clone size: .; V gene: TRBV2; CDR3 protein: CASNPQGRETQYF; CDR3 DNA: TGTGCCAGCAACCCACAGGGCCGGGAGACCCAGTACTTC
J gene: TRBJ1-2; D gene: .; clone size: .; V gene: TRBV7-9; CDR3 protein: CASTYALRVTDYGYTF; CDR3 DNA: TGTGCCAGCACCTACGCTCTCAGGGTTACGGACTATGGCTACACCTTC
J gene: TRBJ2-3; D gene: TRBD1; clone size: .; V gene: TRBV7-2; CDR3 protein: CASSTRTGGSTDTQYF; CDR3 DNA: TGTGCCAGCAGCACCAGGACAGGGGGCAGCACAGATACGCAGTATTTT
J gene: TRBJ1-2; D gene: TRBD1; clone size: .; V gene: TRBV10-2; CDR3 protein: CASSEEYRGVAYGYTF; CDR3 DNA: TGCGCCAGCAGTGAGGAATACAGGGGCGTCGCCTATGGCTACACCTTC
J gene: TRBJ2-1; D gene: TRBD1; clone size: .; V gene: TRBV4-3; CDR3 protein: CASSQDHQGAFEQFF; CDR3 DNA: TGCGCCAGCAGCCAAGATCATCAGGGGGCGTTTGAGCAGTTCTTC
J gene: TRBJ2-3; D gene: .; clone size: .; V gene: TRBV5-1; CDR3 protein: CASSLGGVALGTDTQYF; CDR3 DNA: TGCGCCAGCAGTCTCGGGGGAGTTGCCCTGGGGACAGATACGCAGTATTTT
J gene: TRBJ2-3; D gene: TRBD2; clone size: .; V gene: TRBV7-2; CDR3 protein: CASSLTGGGATDTQYF; CDR3 DNA: TGTGCCAGCAGCTTAACGGGCGGGGGGGCTACAGATACGCAGTATTTT
J gene: TRBJ2-3; D gene: TRBD2; clone size: .; V gene: TRBV7-9; CDR3 protein: CASSLGSSGTPSTDTQYF; CDR3 DNA: TGTGCCAGCAGCTTAGGCTCTAGCGGGACCCCCAGCACAGATACGCAGTATTTT
J gene: TRBJ2-1; D gene: TRBD1; clone size: .; V gene: TRBV28; CDR3 protein: CASSPGQGSNEQFF; CDR3 DNA: TGTGCCAGCAGTCCAGGACAGGGGTCAAATGAGCAGTTCTTC
J gene: TRBJ2-1; D gene: TRBD2; clone size: .; V gene: TRBV28; CDR3 protein: CASSGTGRTSGRIYEQFF; CDR3 DNA: TGTGCCAGCAGTGGAACAGGGAGGACTAGCGGGAGGATCTATGAGCAGTTCTTC
J gene: TRBJ1-1; D gene: .; clone size: .; V gene: TRBV4-1; CDR3 protein: CASSQDPQTNTEAFF; CDR3 DNA: TGCGCCAGCAGCCAAGATCCACAGACGAACACTGAAGCTTTCTTT
J gene: TRBJ2-1; D gene: TRBD1; clone size: .; V gene: TRBV10-1; CDR3 protein: CASSDPTGGRADEQFF; CDR3 DNA: TGCGCCAGCAGTGACCCGACAGGGGGCAGGGCAGATGAGCAGTTCTTC
J gene: TRBJ1-6; D gene: .; clone size: .; V gene: TRBV11-2; CDR3 protein: CASSPIHSDSPLHF; CDR3 DNA: TGTGCCAGCAGCCCAATCCACTCGGATTCACCCCTCCACTTT
J gene: TRBJ2-1; D gene: TRBD1; clone size: .; V gene: TRBV18; CDR3 protein: CASSPGTGVNEQFF; CDR3 DNA: TGTGCCAGCTCACCAGGGACAGGGGTGAATGAGCAGTTCTTC
J gene: TRBJ1-1; D gene: .; clone size: .; V gene: TRBV7-8; CDR3 protein: CASSLRTSNTEAFF; CDR3 DNA: TGTGCCAGCAGCTTACGGACATCGAACACTGAAGCTTTCTTT
J gene: TRBJ2-5; D gene: TRBD2; clone size: .; V gene: TRBV19; CDR3 protein: CASSSSSAGGAKTQYF; CDR3 DNA: TGTGCCAGTAGTTCCTCAAGTGCGGGAGGGGCAAAGACCCAGTACTTC
J gene: TRBJ2-5; D gene: TRBD2; clone size: .; V gene: TRBV5-4; CDR3 protein: CASSLDPTSGGQETQYF; CDR3 DNA: TGTGCCAGCAGCTTGGACCCGACTAGCGGGGGACAAGAGACCCAGTACTTC